This T cell receptor beta chain was sequenced during a study of shared clonotypes between healthy human individuals. The study's findings and limits: Tissue TCR repertoires likely differ from these blood-only repertoires. The study generally estimated greater richness for naive than memory subsets. Some naive CD4 clonotypes, 4% to 6%, turned up in common across four donors.

Repertoires were generated with immunoSEQ multiplex PCR, while TCRdb's copy carries only in-frame clones and drops some. The repertoire includes fewer than 2.5 million clones, roughly 93% of them detected once, and 0.36% sits in the top ten. As concerns this clone: Its antigen is not identified.

The V gene end was trimmed by 1 base and the J gene end by 5 bases; junction bases not matched to a gene: 5. CDR3 length: 15 residues. Germline CDR1 and CDR2: SEHNR and FQNEAQ (reference sequence). The receptor was derived from a man younger than 35 in good health. Some clones in this sample may be carry-over from other donors' samples. The chain employs TRBV7-9 and TRBJ2-7; 10 bases are a match to TRBD1. Material: naive CD4+ T cells from PBMCs. The sample's subset: CD45RA+ positively selected. The CDR3 reads CASSLGQGAIHEQYF. The CDR3 coding sequence is TGTGCCAGCAGCTTAGGACAGGGGGCCATCCACGAGCAGTACTTC.